The rows below give T cell receptor beta chains drawn from one sample of a study of T cell responses to AZD1222 COVID-19 vaccine. Assay: immunoSEQ multiplex PCR; the TCRdb copy retains only in-frame clones and omits some. Among about 62,000 clones listed, approximately 90% were seen once. Sequences were derived from peripheral blood, sampled on day 0 of AZD1222 vaccination. The receptors here all came from an adult in good health. CDR3s include the opening cysteine and the closing phenylalanine or tryptophan. A D gene is named only where the DNA matches it firmly. The size entry is marked missing in some rows and otherwise reads once, few, many or a size class.

>NA|NA|TRBJ2-6|TRBV5-5
CASSLGGLSSGANVLTF
TGTGCCAGCAGCTTGGGGGGGCTTAGCTCTGGGGCCAACGTCCTGACTTTC
>TRBD1|NA|TRBJ2-2|TRBV18
CASSPVGQGGTGELFF
TGTGCCAGCTCACCGGTGGGACAGGGCGGCACCGGGGAGCTGTTTTTT
>NA|NA|TRBJ1-3|TRBV10-3
CAIRGGAYSGNTIYF
TGTGCCATCAGGGGAGGAGCTTACTCTGGAAACACCATATATTTT
>NA|NA|TRBJ1-3|TRBV19
CASSGRGSPGNTIYF
TGTGCCAGTTCGGGTCGGGGTTCACCTGGAAACACCATATATTTT
>NA|once|TRBJ2-5|TRBV5-6
CASSFQVQETQYF
TGTGCCAGCAGCTTCCAAGTTCAAGAGACCCAGTACTTC
>NA|NA|TRBJ1-5|TRBV7-2
CASSSSTNQPQHF
TGTGCCAGCAGCTCCAGTACTAATCAGCCCCAGCATTTT
>TRBD1|NA|TRBJ2-5|TRBV5-1
CASSLRPGQGQETQYF
TGCGCCAGCAGCCTCCGCCCGGGACAGGGACAAGAGACCCAGTACTTC
>NA|NA|TRBJ1-1|TRBV21-1
CASSKVHMWDTEAFF
TGTGCCAGCAGCAAAGTCCACATGTGGGACACTGAAGCTTTCTTT
>NA|once|TRBJ1-2|TRBV6-2/TRBV6-3
CASSFLWGGAIGYGYTF
TGTGCCAGCAGTTTCCTCTGGGGGGGGGCTATTGGGTATGGCTACACCTTC
>TRBD2|once|TRBJ2-3|TRBV14
CASSPYRLAGGPTSPDTQYF
TGTGCCAGCAGCCCCTATAGACTAGCGGGGGGGCCTACGAGTCCCGATACGCAGTATTTT
>TRBD1|NA|TRBJ2-1|TRBV3-1/TRBV3-2
CASSQGQEPYNEQFF
TGTGCCAGCAGCCAGGGACAGGAACCCTACAATGAGCAGTTCTTC
>NA|NA|TRBJ1-4|TRBV5-1
CASSLGQGREKLFF
TGCGCCAGCAGCTTGGGGCAGGGGCGTGAAAAACTGTTTTTT
>NA|NA|TRBJ1-1|TRBV19
CASRTGWNTEAFF
TGTGCCAGTAGGACAGGTTGGAACACTGAAGCTTTCTTT
>NA|NA|TRBJ2-3|TRBV6-5
CASSYSHTDTQYF
TGTGCCAGCAGTTACTCACACACAGATACGCAGTATTTT
>NA|NA|TRBJ2-7|TRBV2
CASSTQGSSYEQYF
TGTGCCAGCAGCACGCAGGGGAGCTCCTACGAGCAGTACTTC
>NA|NA|TRBJ1-1|TRBV6-2/TRBV6-3
CASSPGPPGTEAFF
TGTGCCAGCAGCCCCGGGCCCCCGGGGACTGAAGCTTTCTTT
>NA|once|TRBJ1-1|TRBV7-3
CASSLHMNTEAFF
TGTGCCAGCAGCCTACACATGAACACTGAAGCTTTCTTT
>NA|NA|TRBJ1-5|TRBV4-1
CASSLSRVANQPQHF
TGCGCCAGCAGCCTATCCAGGGTTGCCAATCAGCCCCAGCATTTT
>NA|NA|TRBJ1-1|TRBV7-2
CASSPQQGLEAFF
TGTGCCAGCAGCCCCCAGCAGGGACTCGAAGCTTTCTTT
>NA|NA|TRBJ1-5|TRBV4-2
CASSQDDPGNQPQHF
TGTGCCAGCAGCCAAGATGATCCAGGGAACCAGCCCCAGCATTTT
>NA|NA|TRBJ1-2|TRBV12-3/TRBV12-4
CASNPGTNYGYTF
TGTGCCAGCAATCCCGGGACAAATTATGGCTACACCTTC
>NA|NA|TRBJ1-1|TRBV19
CATGGGRENTEAFF
TGTGCCACGGGGGGCGGCAGGGAGAACACTGAAGCTTTCTTT